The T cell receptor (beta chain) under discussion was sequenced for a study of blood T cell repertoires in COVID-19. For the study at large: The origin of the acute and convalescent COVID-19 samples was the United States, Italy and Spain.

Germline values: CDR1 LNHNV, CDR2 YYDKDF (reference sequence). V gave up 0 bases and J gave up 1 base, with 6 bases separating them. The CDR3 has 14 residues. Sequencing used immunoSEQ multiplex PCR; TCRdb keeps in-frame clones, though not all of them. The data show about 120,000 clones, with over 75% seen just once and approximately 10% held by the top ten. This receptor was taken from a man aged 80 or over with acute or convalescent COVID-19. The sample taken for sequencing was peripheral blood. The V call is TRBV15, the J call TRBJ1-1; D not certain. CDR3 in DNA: TGTGCCACCAGCAGAGAAACAGAGAACACTGAAGCTTTCTTT. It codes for CATSRETENTEAFF.